The rows below give T cell receptor beta chains drawn from one sample of a study of OX40 agonist ivuxolimab in advanced cancers. Method: immunoSEQ multiplex PCR; TCRdb's copy keeps in-frame clones and lacks some. The sample yields 70,000 to 85,000 clones, around 90% seen once. Sequenced material: CD4+ or CD8+ T cells sorted from blood, taken in a trial of the OX40 agonist ivuxolimab. These receptors came from an adult with an advanced solid tumor such as melanoma, head and neck, liver or kidney cancer. Each CDR3 is given with its conserved first and last residue. A D gene is named only where the DNA matches it firmly. Some rows have no size entry. The others give once, few or many, or a class for an expanded clone.

clone_size,d_call,j_call,v_call,cdr3_nt,cdr3_aa
few,.,TRBJ2-5,TRBV30,TGTGCCTGGAGTGTGGTGAAGGAGACCCAGTACTTC,CAWSVVKETQYF
.,.,TRBJ2-7,TRBV19,TGTGCCAGTAACCAAGGGGGAGAGTACGAGCAGTACTTC,CASNQGGEYEQYF
once,.,TRBJ1-4,TRBV30,TGTGCCTGGAGTGTCCCGGACAGAAGTAATGAAAAACTGTTTTTT,CAWSVPDRSNEKLFF
.,.,TRBJ2-2,TRBV19,TGTGCCAGTAGTACGGCAGACAGACACACCGGGGAGCTGTTTTTT,CASSTADRHTGELFF
.,.,TRBJ2-1,TRBV7-9,TGTGCCAGCAGCCTCGGGGGCGGGGGCTCCTACAATGAGCAGTTCTTC,CASSLGGGGSYNEQFF
once,.,TRBJ1-2,TRBV13,TGTGCCAGCAGCTTATGGCGGATTAACTATGGCTACACCTTC,CASSLWRINYGYTF
.,TRBD1,TRBJ1-1,TRBV6-6,TGTGCCAGCAACCCACAGGGGGCTGCTGAAGCTTTCTTT,CASNPQGAAEAFF
.,.,TRBJ1-2,TRBV6-5,TGTGCCAGCAGTTACTCGAGGATCGGGACTGCCTATGGCTACACCTTC,CASSYSRIGTAYGYTF
.,.,TRBJ2-1,TRBV9,TGTGCCAGCAGCCCTCCCCGGGGGAGTCAGTTCTTC,CASSPPRGSQFF
.,.,TRBJ1-3,TRBV5-8,TGTGCCAGCAGCTTCATCAGGGTGGGATCTGGAAACACCATATATTTT,CASSFIRVGSGNTIYF
.,TRBD1,TRBJ2-7,TRBV19,TGTGCCAGTAGTATAGGGACAGGGTTCTTCTACGAGCAGTACTTC,CASSIGTGFFYEQYF
.,.,TRBJ1-1,TRBV27,TGTGCCAGCAGTTCAACAGAACTGAACACTGAAGCTTTCTTT,CASSSTELNTEAFF
.,.,TRBJ1-1,TRBV7-9,TGTGCCAGCAAAGATGGAGGACAGAACACTGAAGCTTTCTTT,CASKDGGQNTEAFF
.,.,TRBJ2-3,TRBV9,TGTGCCAGCAGCGTAGAAGACTACGGCACAGATACGCAGTATTTT,CASSVEDYGTDTQYF
.,.,TRBJ1-5,TRBV10-3,TGTGCCATCAGTGAGTCGGGCCAGGGGACTCAGCCCCAGCATTTT,CAISESGQGTQPQHF
.,.,TRBJ2-2,TRBV13,TGTGCCAGCAGCCCCTTTCTACCGGGCACCGGGGAGCTGTTTTTT,CASSPFLPGTGELFF
.,.,TRBJ2-6,TRBV12-1,TGTGCCAGCAGCACCCAACCAGGGGGTGTTTCTGGGGCCAACGTCCTGACTTTC,CASSTQPGGVSGANVLTF
.,TRBD1,TRBJ1-1,TRBV27,TGTGCCAGCAGTCTACTCCCCGGACAGGGAGGAACTGAAGCTTTCTTT,CASSLLPGQGGTEAFF
.,.,TRBJ1-2,TRBV27,TGTGCCAGCAGTCGTTCGACGGAGTTAGCTAACTATGGCTACACCTTC,CASSRSTELANYGYTF
.,.,TRBJ1-2,TRBV27,TGTGCCAGCAGTTTGGGGGAAGGCTATGGCTACACCTTC,CASSLGEGYGYTF